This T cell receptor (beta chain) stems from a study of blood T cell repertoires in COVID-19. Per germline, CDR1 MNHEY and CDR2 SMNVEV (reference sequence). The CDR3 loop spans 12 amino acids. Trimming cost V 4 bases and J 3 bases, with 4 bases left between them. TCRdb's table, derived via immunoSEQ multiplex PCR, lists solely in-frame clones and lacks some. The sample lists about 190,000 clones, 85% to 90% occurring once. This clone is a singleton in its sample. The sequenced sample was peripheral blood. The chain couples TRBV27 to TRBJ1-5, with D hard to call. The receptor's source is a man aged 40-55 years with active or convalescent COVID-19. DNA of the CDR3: TGTGCCAGCAGTTCTGTCAATCAGCCCCAGCATTTT. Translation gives CASSSVNQPQHF.